One sample yielded the 11 T cell receptor beta chains listed below, sequenced in a study of CD8 T cells in ankylosing spondylitis. Each CDR3 protein gets one entry after TCRdb re-called the 5' RACE reads with MiXCR. The sample carries roughly 200,000 distinct CDR3 sequences, roughly 13% recorded once. The specimen was blood, either unsorted or a sorted T cell fraction (not recorded which). Receptors were obtained from a male donor with ankylosing spondylitis or in good health (not recorded which).

This clonotype was picked up a small number of times. This chain connects TRBV6-1 to TRBJ2-3; 14 bases agree with TRBD2. There are 16 residues in the CDR3. Germline CDR1 is MNHNS and CDR2 is SASEGT. V gave up 5 bases and J gave up 4 bases; unmatched junction bases: 5. The CDR3 spells CASSTGLAGEADTQYF. The CDR3 DNA follows: TGTGCCAGCAGTACGGGACTAGCGGGAGAGGCAGATACGCAGTATTTT.

This clonotype was counted ten times or more. V gene TRBV2 combines with J gene TRBJ1-1; maybe TRBD1 (5 bases). Germline-derived CDR1 and CDR2 are SNHLY and FYNNEI. This CDR3 has 14 residues. Trimming took off 6 bases at V and 8 bases at J, with 19 bases between the two ends. The CDR3 DNA follows: TGTGCCAGCAGGACCTGGGTTGGGGACCCCGAAGCTTTCTTT. Amino acids: CASRTWVGDPEAFF.

The chain combines TRBV7-9 with TRBJ2-3; TRBD2 agrees at 7 bases. V was clipped by 5 bases and J by 4 bases; unmatched bases: 3. Germline loops: CDR1 SEHNR, CDR2 FQNEAQ (reference sequence). The CDR3 spans 13 residues. CDR3 sequence: CASSKTSPDTQYF. CDR3 coding DNA: TGTGCCAGCAGCAAGACTAGCCCAGATACGCAGTATTTT.

This clonotype was seen many times. This chain uses TRBV4-1 with TRBJ2-1; D not resolved. Trimming took off 0 bases at V and 8 bases at J, with 8 bases between the two ends. The V gene's germline CDR1 is MGHRA and CDR2 YSYEKL. This CDR3 has 13 amino acids. The CDR3 DNA reads as TGCGCCAGCAGCCAAGAACCGGTCTATGAGCAGTTCTTC. It translates to CASSQEPVYEQFF.

V and J are TRBV5-1 and TRBJ1-2; 7 bases are shared with TRBD1. Germline V gene lookup returns CDR1 SGHRS and CDR2 YFSETQ. The CDR3 totals 14 residues. Trimming took 4 bases from V and 4 from J; bases not matched to a gene: 7. CDR3 bases: TGCGCCAGCAGCGGCCGGGACAGCAGCTATGGCTACACCTTC. Translated: CASSGRDSSYGYTF.

This clonotype was seen only a few times. The V gene is TRBV7-9, the J gene TRBJ2-3; the D call may be TRBD1 or TRBD2 (6 bases each). The CDR3 runs 16 residues. Trimming removed 5 bases at V and 3 bases at J, with 18 bases between. The germline V gene encodes CDR1 SEHNR and CDR2 FQNEAQ (reference sequence). CDR3 region: CASSPKQGGRTDTQYF. The CDR3, as DNA: TGTGCCAGCAGCCCCAAACAGGGAGGTAGAACAGATACGCAGTATTTT.

This clonotype has a handful of counts. The chain carries TRBV3-1 and TRBJ1-2; tentative D call: TRBD1 (6 bases). This CDR3 contains 16 residues. Per germline, CDR1 LGHDT and CDR2 YNNKEL (reference sequence). V was pared by 4 bases and J by 5 bases, with 20 bases between. CDR3 DNA: TGTGCCAGCAGCCGACCGAGTGGGGGGCAGATATATGGCTACACCTTC. It codes for CASSRPSGGQIYGYTF.

The V call is TRBV10-3, the J call TRBJ2-1; weak D call: TRBD1 (6 bases). This CDR3 region has 13 residues. CDR1 and CDR2 (germline): ENHRY, SYGVKD. V was cut by 11 bases and J by 5 bases, with 16 bases left in between. CDR3 sequence (DNA): TGTGCCGTAACCCGGGACACCGACAATGAGCAGTTCTTC. Protein: CAVTRDTDNEQFF.

Ten or more counts support this clonotype. CDR3 in DNA: TGTGCCAGCAGTCAGACAGGGAGCACTGAAGCTTTCTTT. Translated, it gives CASSQTGSTEAFF. The rearrangement joins TRBV3-1 to TRBJ1-1; 7 bases map to TRBD1. In germline, CDR1 is LGHDT, CDR2 YNNKEL (reference sequence). The CDR3 extends over 13 amino acids. The V gene end was trimmed by 6 bases and the J gene end by 4 bases; junction bases not matched to a gene: 5.

This clonotype has ten or more counts. This chain links TRBV5-1 with TRBJ2-2; D unclear. Trimming pared 0 bases from V and 1 base from J, leaving 16 bases between. This CDR3 region has 18 residues. Looked up from germline, CDR1 is SGHRS and CDR2 is YFSETQ. CDR3 DNA: TGCGCCAGCAGCTTGGCATCGGTAGGGCTTCTGAACACCGGGGAGCTGTTTTTT. Amino acids: CASSLASVGLLNTGELFF. Complete variable domain (other parts from reference TRBV5-1 and TRBJ2-2): KAGVTQTPRYLIKTRGQQVTLSCSPISGHRSVSWYQQTPGQGLQFLFEYFSETQRNKGNFPGRFSGRQFSNSRSEMNVSTLELGDSALYLCASSLASVGLLNTGELFFGEGSRLTVL.

This clonotype was detected many times. J is TRBJ2-5 and V is TRBV15, with TRBD2 matching over 7 bases. V gave up 0 bases and J gave up 4 bases; unmatched junction bases: 8. The CDR3 has 16 residues. Germline lookup yields CDR1 LNHNV and CDR2 YYDKDF (reference sequence). The CDR3 nucleotides are TGTGCCACCAGCAGAGATCAGGGAGGGCCGTTAGAGACCCAGTACTTC. Protein product: CATSRDQGGPLETQYF. The variable domain in full, with the rest retrieved from reference TRBV15 and TRBJ2-5, is DAMVIQNPRYQVTQFGKPVTLSCSQTLNHNVMYWYQQKSSQAPKLLFHYYDKDFNNEADTPDNFQSRRPNTSFCFLDIRSPGLGDTAMYLCATSRDQGGPLETQYFGPGTRLLVL.